The entry below describes one T cell receptor (beta chain). The V gene end was trimmed by 1 base and the J gene end by 1 base; junction bases not matched to a gene: 6. CDR1 and CDR2 from the germline V gene are SNHLY and FYNNEI. The CDR3 has 16 amino acids. The source of the sample is a study of cytomegalovirus exposure and HLA in healthy donors. The study ran its PCR with 60 Vbeta and 13 Jbeta primers. The authors' processing: In a later analysis, some 11 million of 65 million to 90 million unique beta chains occurred in at least two donors. Method: immunoSEQ multiplex PCR; TCRdb's copy keeps in-frame clones and lacks some. For V, J and clone size, that table is used; D and trimming come from the DNA. The sample comprises around 140,000 clones, 70% to 90% of which are singletons, and less than 2% rests with the top ten.

The gene calls are TRBV2 and TRBJ2-7; 8 bases are a match to TRBD1. Sequenced material: PBMCs. The receptor's source is a man aged 35 to 55 in good health and CMV-seronegative. In DNA, the CDR3 is TGTGCCAGCAGTGAAGGGTCCAGGGGGCTTTCCTACGAGCAGTACTTC. This encodes CASSEGSRGLSYEQYF.